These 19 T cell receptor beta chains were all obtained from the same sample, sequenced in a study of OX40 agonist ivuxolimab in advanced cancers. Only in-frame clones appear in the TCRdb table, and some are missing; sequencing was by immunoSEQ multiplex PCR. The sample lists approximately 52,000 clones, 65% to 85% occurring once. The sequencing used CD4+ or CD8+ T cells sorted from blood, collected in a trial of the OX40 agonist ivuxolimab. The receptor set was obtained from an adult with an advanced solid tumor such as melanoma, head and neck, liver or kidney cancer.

For the CDR3, the DNA is TGTGCCAGCAGTTGGACAGAAAAAAACATTCAGTACTTC. Translated: CASSWTEKNIQYF. This chain uses TRBV2 with TRBJ2-4; D is possibly TRBD1 (6 bases). V gave up 5 bases and J gave up 4 bases, with 9 bases separating them. There are 13 residues in the CDR3. Germline values: CDR1 SNHLY, CDR2 FYNNEI.

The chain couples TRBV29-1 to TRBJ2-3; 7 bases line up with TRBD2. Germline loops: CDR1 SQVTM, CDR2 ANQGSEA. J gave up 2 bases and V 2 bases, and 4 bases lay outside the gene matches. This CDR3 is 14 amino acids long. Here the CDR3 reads CSVEPSGDTDTQYF. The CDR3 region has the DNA TGCAGCGTTGAACCGAGCGGGGACACAGATACGCAGTATTTT.

In nucleotides, the CDR3 is TGTGCCAGCAGCATTGACGGGGCTTTCAATCAGCCCCAGCATTTT. Translating gives CASSIDGAFNQPQHF. The chain joins TRBV7-2 to TRBJ1-5, with TRBD1 as a possible D gene (5 bases). Between the trimmed V and J ends, which lost 5 bases and 3 bases, there was a span of 14 bases. The CDR3 extends over 15 amino acids. From germline, CDR1 is SGHTA and CDR2 FQGNSA.

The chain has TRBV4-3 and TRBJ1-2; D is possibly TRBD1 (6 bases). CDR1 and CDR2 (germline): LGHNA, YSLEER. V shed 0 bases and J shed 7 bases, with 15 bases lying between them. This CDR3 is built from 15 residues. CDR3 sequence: CASSQDRGGLGGYTF. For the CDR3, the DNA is TGCGCCAGCAGCCAAGATCGGGGGGGCCTGGGTGGCTACACCTTC.

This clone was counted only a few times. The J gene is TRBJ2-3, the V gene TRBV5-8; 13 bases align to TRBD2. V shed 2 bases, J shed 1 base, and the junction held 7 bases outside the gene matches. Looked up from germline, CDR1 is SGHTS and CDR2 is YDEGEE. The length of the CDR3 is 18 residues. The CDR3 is CASSFSGGTSGGTDTQYF. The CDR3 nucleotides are TGTGCCAGCAGCTTCTCGGGAGGGACTAGCGGGGGCACAGATACGCAGTATTTT.

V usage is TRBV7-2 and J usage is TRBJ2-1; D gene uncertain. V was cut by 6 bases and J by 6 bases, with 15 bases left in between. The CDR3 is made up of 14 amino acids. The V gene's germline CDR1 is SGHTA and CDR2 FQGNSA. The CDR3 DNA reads TGTGCCAGCAGTCCGGGTCCTCAAGGCAATGAGCAGTTCTTC. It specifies CASSPGPQGNEQFF. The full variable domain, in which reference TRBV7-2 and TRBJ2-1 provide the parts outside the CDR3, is GAGVSQSPSNKVTEKGKDVELRCDPISGHTALYWYRQSLGQGLEFLIYFQGNSAPDKSGLPSDRFSAERTGGSVSTLTIQRTQQEDSAVYLCASSPGPQGNEQFFGPGTRLTVL.

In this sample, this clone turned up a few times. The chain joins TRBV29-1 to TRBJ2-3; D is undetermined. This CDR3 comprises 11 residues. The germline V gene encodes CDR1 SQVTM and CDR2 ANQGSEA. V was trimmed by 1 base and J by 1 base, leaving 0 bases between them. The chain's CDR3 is CSVEGTDTQYF. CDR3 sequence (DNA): TGCAGCGTTGAAGGCACAGATACGCAGTATTTT.

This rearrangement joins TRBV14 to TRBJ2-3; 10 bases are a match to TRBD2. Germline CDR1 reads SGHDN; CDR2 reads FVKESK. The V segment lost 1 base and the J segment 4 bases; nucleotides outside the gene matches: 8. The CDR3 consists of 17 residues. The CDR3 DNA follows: TGTGCCAGCAGCCAAGCTCAGGGACTAGCGAGATCAGATACGCAGTATTTT. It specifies CASSQAQGLARSDTQYF.

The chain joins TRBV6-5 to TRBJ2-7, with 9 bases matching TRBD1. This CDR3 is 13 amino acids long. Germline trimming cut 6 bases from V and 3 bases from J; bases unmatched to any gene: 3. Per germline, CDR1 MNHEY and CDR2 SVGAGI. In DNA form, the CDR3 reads TGTGCCAGCAGACAGGGGGCGCACTACGAGCAGTACTTC. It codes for CASRQGAHYEQYF.

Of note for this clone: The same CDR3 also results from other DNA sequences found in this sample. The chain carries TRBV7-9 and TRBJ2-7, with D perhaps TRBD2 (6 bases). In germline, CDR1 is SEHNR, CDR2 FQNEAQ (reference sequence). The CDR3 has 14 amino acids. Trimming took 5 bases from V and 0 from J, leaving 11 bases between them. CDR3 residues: CASSLLEGSYEQYF. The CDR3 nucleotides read TGTGCCAGCAGCCTTCTGGAGGGCTCCTACGAGCAGTACTTC.

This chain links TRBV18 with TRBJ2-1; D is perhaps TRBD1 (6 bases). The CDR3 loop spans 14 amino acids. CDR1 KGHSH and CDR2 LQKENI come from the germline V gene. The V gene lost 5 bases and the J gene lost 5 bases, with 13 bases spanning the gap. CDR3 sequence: CASSKIGQNNEQFF. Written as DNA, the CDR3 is TGTGCCAGCTCAAAGATTGGACAGAACAATGAGCAGTTCTTC.

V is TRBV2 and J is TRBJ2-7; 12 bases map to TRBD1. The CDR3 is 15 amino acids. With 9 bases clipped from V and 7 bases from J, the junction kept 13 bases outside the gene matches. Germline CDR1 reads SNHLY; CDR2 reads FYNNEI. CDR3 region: CARGSRDRGRREQYF. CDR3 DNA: TGTGCCAGAGGAAGCCGGGACAGGGGGCGTCGAGAGCAGTACTTC.

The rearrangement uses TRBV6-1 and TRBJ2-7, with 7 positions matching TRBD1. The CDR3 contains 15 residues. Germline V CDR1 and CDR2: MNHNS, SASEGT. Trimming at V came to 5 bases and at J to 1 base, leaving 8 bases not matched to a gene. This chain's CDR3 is CASSIWTGASYEQYF. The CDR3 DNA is TGTGCCAGCAGTATTTGGACAGGTGCGTCCTACGAGCAGTACTTC.

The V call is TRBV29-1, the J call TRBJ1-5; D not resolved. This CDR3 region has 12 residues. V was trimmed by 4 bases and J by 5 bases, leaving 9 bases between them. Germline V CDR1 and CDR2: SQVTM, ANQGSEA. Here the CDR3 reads CSVVVQHQPQHF. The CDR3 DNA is TGCAGCGTTGTGGTGCAGCATCAGCCCCAGCATTTT. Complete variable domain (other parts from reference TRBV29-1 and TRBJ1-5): SAVISQKPSRDICQRGTSLTIQCQVDSQVTMMFWYRQQPGQSLTLIATANQGSEATYESGFVIDKFPISRPNLTFSTLTVSNMSPEDSSIYLCSVVVQHQPQHFGDGTRLSIL.

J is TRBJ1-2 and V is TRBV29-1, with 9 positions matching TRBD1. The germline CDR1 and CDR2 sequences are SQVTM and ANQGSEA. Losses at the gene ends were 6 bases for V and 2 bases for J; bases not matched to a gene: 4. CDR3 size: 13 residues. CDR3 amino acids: CSVRTGENYGYTF. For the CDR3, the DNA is TGCAGCGTGCGGACAGGGGAGAACTATGGCTACACCTTC.

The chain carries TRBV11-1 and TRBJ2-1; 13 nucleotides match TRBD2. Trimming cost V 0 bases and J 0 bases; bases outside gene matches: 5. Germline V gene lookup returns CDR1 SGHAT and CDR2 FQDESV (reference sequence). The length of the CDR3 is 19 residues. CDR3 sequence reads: CASSLAGLAGTISYNEQFF. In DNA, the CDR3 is TGTGCCAGCAGCTTAGCGGGACTAGCGGGGACCATCTCCTACAATGAGCAGTTCTTC.

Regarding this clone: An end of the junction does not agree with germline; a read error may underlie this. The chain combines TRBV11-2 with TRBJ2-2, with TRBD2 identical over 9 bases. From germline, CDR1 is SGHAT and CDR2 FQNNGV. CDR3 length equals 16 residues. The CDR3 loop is CASTLAGAINTGELFF. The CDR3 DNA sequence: TGTGCCAGCACCTTAGCGGGGGCCATAAACACCGGGGAGCTGTTTTTT.

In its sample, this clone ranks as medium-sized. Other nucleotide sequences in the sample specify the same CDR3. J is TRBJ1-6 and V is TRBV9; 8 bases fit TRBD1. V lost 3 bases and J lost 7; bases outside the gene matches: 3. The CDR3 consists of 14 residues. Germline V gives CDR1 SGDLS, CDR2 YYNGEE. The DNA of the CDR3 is TGTGCCAGCAGCGGAACAGGGGGGAATTCACCCCTCCACTTT. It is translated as CASSGTGGNSPLHF.

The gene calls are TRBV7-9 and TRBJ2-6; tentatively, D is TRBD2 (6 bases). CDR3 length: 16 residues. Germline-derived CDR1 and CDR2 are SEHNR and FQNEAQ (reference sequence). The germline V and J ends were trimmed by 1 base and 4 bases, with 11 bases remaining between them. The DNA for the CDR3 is TGTGCCAGCAGCTTAGGAGGAGGGGCAGGGGCCAACGTCCTGACTTTC. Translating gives CASSLGGGAGANVLTF.